This T cell receptor (beta chain) was found in a study of PD-L1 blockade in urothelial cancer. Overall study: The analyses of blood took place 3 weeks (second dose) and 6 weeks after treatment start. Findings and caveats of the study: Lower pretreatment blood TCR clonality, under the median, predicted better survival, researchers reported. At the 3-week point, tumor-associated blood clones expanded more in durable-benefit patients.

Assay used: immunoSEQ multiplex PCR; TCRdb lists only in-frame clones, some missing. The sample comprises about 120,000 clones, around 89% of which are singletons, and around 1.7% rests with the top ten. The CDR3 contains 11 residues. Losses at the gene ends were 4 bases for V and 6 bases for J; bases not matched to a gene: 0. Germline CDR1 is SGHTA and CDR2 is FQGNSA. With respect to this clone: Its target is unknown.

The sample's time point: peripheral blood 6 weeks after treatment start. The chain carries TRBV7-2 and TRBJ2-7; 7 bases are a match to TRBD2. Sequencing used PBMCs, obtained around atezolizumab (anti-PD-L1) treatment. The sequence came from a man aged 55 to 70 with urothelial cancer. The CDR3 reads CASSSGGEQYF. In nucleotides, the CDR3 is TGTGCCAGCAGCTCGGGGGGCGAGCAGTACTTC.